These 16 T cell receptor beta chains share one sample of origin, sequenced in a study of PD-1 blockade in classical Hodgkin lymphoma. All the patients suffered relapse after autologous stem cell transplantation, and brentuximab vedotin exposure differed. Here immunoSEQ multiplex PCR was the method, and the copy in TCRdb shows in-frame clones only, minus some. The sample holds about 59,000 clones, under 95% seen once. The sequences come from peripheral blood mononuclear cells (PBMCs), collected at baseline. The receptors were sampled from a human donor with classical Hodgkin lymphoma.

This clone was counted between two and nine times. J is TRBJ2-5 and V is TRBV15; D gene ambiguous. The CDR3 loop spans 14 amino acids. Germline assignment: CDR1 LNHNV and CDR2 YYDKDF (reference sequence). Trimming pared 5 bases from V and 5 bases from J, leaving 15 bases between. The CDR3 here is CATSVDTGAETQYF. The CDR3 nucleotides read TGTGCCACCAGCGTAGACACGGGCGCGGAGACCCAGTACTTC.

The rearrangement links TRBV5-6 to TRBJ1-4, with D unresolved. The CDR3 sequence is 16 residues long. Trimming took off 4 bases at V and 3 bases at J, with 16 bases between the two ends. Germline CDR1 SGHDT, CDR2 YYEEEE. CDR3 in amino acids: CASSRRWGSPNEKLFF. Here the CDR3 DNA reads TGTGCCAGCAGCCGCCGGTGGGGATCGCCTAATGAAAAACTGTTTTTT.

The rearrangement links TRBV28 to TRBJ2-2, with 8 positions matching TRBD2. Per the germline V gene, CDR1 is MDHEN and CDR2 is SYDVKM. Losses at the gene ends were 5 bases for V and 4 bases for J; bases not matched to a gene: 12. The CDR3 length is 17 residues. The CDR3 region has the DNA TGTGCCAGCAGTCCCGGAGGGAGCGGGAGTTTCACCGGGGAGCTGTTTTTT. Amino acids: CASSPGGSGSFTGELFF.

The rearrangement joins TRBV7-9 to TRBJ2-1; TRBD1 or TRBD2 may be the D gene (6 bases each). The germline V gene encodes CDR1 SEHNR and CDR2 FQNEAQ (reference sequence). CDR3 length equals 16 residues. V lost 5 bases, J lost 4 bases, and 18 bases lay in between. The CDR3 nucleotides read TGTGCCAGCAGCCCCGGGGGCCACTCATTATACAATGAGCAGTTCTTC. Its protein product is CASSPGGHSLYNEQFF.

The chain is built from TRBV6-1 and TRBJ2-1; 8 bases are shared with TRBD2. Germline V gives CDR1 MNHNS, CDR2 SASEGT. V shed 10 bases, J shed 5 bases, and the junction held 7 bases outside the gene matches. The CDR3 runs 13 residues. The CDR3 reads CATGRDYNNEQFF. The CDR3 DNA sequence: TGTGCCACCGGGAGGGACTACAACAATGAGCAGTTCTTC.

The rearrangement links TRBV29-1 to TRBJ2-1; 11 bases are a match to TRBD2. This CDR3 is 13 amino acids long. Trimming took 7 bases from V and 6 from J; bases not matched to a gene: 5. Looked up from germline, CDR1 is SQVTM and CDR2 is ANQGSEA. The CDR3 region has the DNA TGCAGCGCCTCTAGCGGGAGGACCAATGAGCAGTTCTTC. Protein product: CSASSGRTNEQFF.

V is TRBV19 and J is TRBJ2-7; possible D gene TRBD2, 5 bases. V shed 6 bases and J shed 1 base, with 13 bases lying between them. Per the germline V gene, CDR1 is LNHDA and CDR2 is SQIVND (reference sequence). The CDR3 length is 14 residues. CDR3 coding DNA: TGTGCCAGTAGCCCAGGAGGCCTATCCTACGAGCAGTACTTC. Translated, it gives CASSPGGLSYEQYF. Full variable domain (remainder filled in from reference TRBV19 and TRBJ2-7): DGGITQSPKYLFRKEGQNVTLSCEQNLNHDAMYWYRQDPGQGLRLIYYSQIVNDFQKGDIAEGYSVSREKKESFPLTVTSAQKNPTAFYLCASSPGGLSYEQYFGPGTRLTVT.

This chain connects TRBV6-5 to TRBJ2-7; D might be TRBD1 (5 bases). Per germline, CDR1 MNHEY and CDR2 SVGAGI. The CDR3 is made up of 11 amino acids. V lost 8 bases and J lost 4, with 9 bases in between. CDR3 nucleotide sequence: TGTGCCAGCTTCCAGGGTTACGAGCAGTACTTC. Residues: CASFQGYEQYF.

The gene calls are TRBV7-9 and TRBJ2-7; possible D gene TRBD1, 8 bases. The CDR3 length is 15 residues. Germline V gene sequence: CDR1 SEHNR, CDR2 FQNEAQ (reference sequence). V gave up 0 bases and J gave up 5 bases, with 14 bases separating them. CDR3 loop: CASSLATTGGDEQYF. The DNA of the CDR3 is TGTGCCAGCAGCTTAGCGACAACAGGGGGGGACGAGCAGTACTTC.

The rearrangement uses TRBV11-3 and TRBJ2-1, with 10 bases that match TRBD2. The germline gives CDR1 SGHNT, CDR2 YENEEA. Germline trimming cut 0 bases from V and 7 bases from J; bases unmatched to any gene: 15. The CDR3 has 19 residues. This CDR3 reads CASSLDGSERGGRWNEQFF. The CDR3, as DNA: TGTGCCAGCAGCTTAGATGGGTCCGAGCGGGGGGGCCGATGGAATGAGCAGTTCTTC.

This chain links TRBV7-9 with TRBJ1-5, with TRBD1 as a possible D gene (6 bases). Germline V gene data show CDR1 as SEHNR and CDR2 as FQNEAQ (reference sequence). V dropped 1 base and J dropped 5 bases, with 12 bases sitting between them. The CDR3 is made up of 15 amino acids. CDR3 sequence (DNA): TGTGCCAGCAGCTTAGGGGGGCAGGGGTATCAGCCCCAGCATTTT. This codes for CASSLGGQGYQPQHF.

V usage is TRBV18 and J usage is TRBJ2-7, with no clear D. The ends were cut back, 4 bases at V and 7 bases at J, with 8 bases in the middle. CDR3 length: 11 amino acids. The V gene's germline CDR1 is KGHSH and CDR2 LQKENI. DNA of the CDR3: TGTGCCAGCTCACGAGACGGGGAGCAGTACTTC. Its protein is CASSRDGEQYF.

The chain links TRBV4-1 to TRBJ2-5; D uncertain. Deletions cut 0 bases from V and 9 bases from J, with 8 bases between. This CDR3 has 12 amino acids. Germline-derived CDR1 and CDR2 are MGHRA and YSYEKL. The CDR3 bases are TGCGCCAGCAGCCAAGAGGGCGCGCCCCAGTACTTC. Translation gives CASSQEGAPQYF.

The rearrangement links TRBV25-1 to TRBJ2-3; 7 bases align to TRBD2. V lost 6 bases and J lost 6; bases outside the gene matches: 9. This CDR3 region has 14 residues. Germline V CDR1 and CDR2: MGHDK, SYGVNS. The CDR3 region is CASSPTGGRDTQYF. The DNA of the CDR3 is TGTGCCAGCAGCCCAACGGGAGGAAGGGATACGCAGTATTTT.

The rearrangement links TRBV5-1 to TRBJ2-6; D remains unclear. The V end lost 3 bases, the J end lost 2 bases, and 6 bases lay between the germline ends. This CDR3 has 14 amino acids. CDR1 SGHRS and CDR2 YFSETQ come from the germline V gene. CDR3 in amino acids: CASSSATGANVLTF. CDR3 bases: TGCGCCAGCAGCTCTGCTACTGGGGCCAACGTCCTGACTTTC.

The chain has TRBV5-4 and TRBJ1-3; 7 nucleotides match TRBD1. Germline V CDR1 and CDR2: SGHNT, YYREEE (reference sequence). J lost 0 bases, V lost 5 bases, and 5 bases had no gene match. The CDR3 sequence is 15 residues long. CDR3 nucleotides: TGTGCCAGCAGTCTACAGGGGTCCTCTGGAAACACCATATATTTT. Protein product: CASSLQGSSGNTIYF.